This TCR beta chain was recorded in a study of a mutant IDH1 vaccine in newly diagnosed glioma. This clone was counted a few times. Its matching antigen is unknown. One end of the junction varies from germline; a read error may be responsible. Profiled with immunoSEQ multiplex PCR; TCRdb holds only in-frame clones, not every one. The data contain tens of thousands of clones, around 80% of them singletons. The V gene's germline CDR1 is SEHNR and CDR2 FQNEAQ (reference sequence). The CDR3 is 16 amino acids. The time point is: week 35, safety follow-up. Each dose delivered 300 ug of mutant IDH1 20-mer peptide subcutaneously with imiquimod.

The starting material was PBMCs, obtained from a glioma patient whose treatment included an IDH1 peptide vaccine. This sequence was found in a man between 25 and 39 years old with glioma. The rearrangement links TRBV7-9 to TRBJ1-3; D remains unclear. CDR3 bases: TGTGCCAGCAGCTTAGACTGGTCTTCCCCTTCCACCACCCGATCTTTT. Amino acids: CASSLDWSSPSTTRSF.